These 25 T cell receptor beta chains were sequenced from one sample in a study of shared clonotypes between healthy human individuals. Repertoires were generated with immunoSEQ multiplex PCR, while TCRdb's copy carries only in-frame clones and drops some. The sample contains approximately 2.1 million clones, 85% to 95% of which appear only once. The sequenced material came from naive CD4+ T cells from PBMCs. Subset denoted: CD45RA+ positively selected. The source is a man aged 18 to 30 in good health. Some clones in this sample may be carry-over from other donors' samples.

J is TRBJ2-1 and V is TRBV28; TRBD2 aligns across 13 bases. Trimming cost V 5 bases and J 5 bases; bases outside gene matches: 18. The CDR3 is made up of 20 amino acids. CDR1 is MDHEN, CDR2 SYDVKM, per germline. The CDR3 nucleotides read TGTGCCAGCAGTCACACCCGGACTAGCGGGAGACCCGCTGGGAACAATGAGCAGTTCTTC. Amino acids: CASSHTRTSGRPAGNNEQFF.

The rearrangement uses TRBV28 and TRBJ2-7, with D perhaps matching TRBD2 (5 bases). Germline CDR1 reads MDHEN; CDR2 reads SYDVKM. The CDR3 spans 12 residues. V was pared by 2 bases and J by 4 bases, with 6 bases between. In nucleotides, the CDR3 is TGTGCCAGCAGTTTAGAGCGGTACGAGCAGTACTTC. The encoded protein is CASSLERYEQYF.

This chain joins TRBV28 and TRBJ2-3; no firm D call. The CDR3 extends over 13 amino acids. Trimming removed 3 bases from V and 2 bases from J, with 6 bases in between. Looked up from germline, CDR1 is MDHEN and CDR2 is SYDVKM. The CDR3 loop reads CASSLGNTDTQYF. The CDR3 coding sequence is TGTGCCAGCAGTTTGGGGAACACAGATACGCAGTATTTT. Full variable domain (missing parts from reference TRBV28 and TRBJ2-3): DVKVTQSSRYLVKRTGEKVFLECVQDMDHENMFWYRQDPGLGLRLIYFSYDVKMKEKGDIPEGYSVSREKKERFSLILESASTNQTSMYLCASSLGNTDTQYFGPGTRLTVL.

This clone came up once. This rearrangement joins TRBV28 to TRBJ2-7; 8 bases map to TRBD2. The junction had 4 bases not matched to a gene; V was cut back by 4 bases and J by 2 bases. Germline values: CDR1 MDHEN, CDR2 SYDVKM. The CDR3 has 14 amino acids. The chain's CDR3 is CASSSLAAPYEQYF. CDR3 bases: TGTGCCAGCAGTTCACTAGCGGCGCCCTACGAGCAGTACTTC.

The chain has TRBV18 and TRBJ1-4; the D is unclear. V was pared by 4 bases and J by 8 bases, with 11 bases between. Per the germline V gene, CDR1 is KGHSH and CDR2 is LQKENI. There are 13 residues in the CDR3. CDR3 bases: TGTGCCAGCTCACTTGGCCTGGGCGAAAAACTGTTTTTT. Translated, it gives CASSLGLGEKLFF.

V usage is TRBV2 and J usage is TRBJ1-1; D gene ambiguous. V lost 6 bases, J lost 6 bases, and 8 bases lay in between. The CDR3 loop spans 11 amino acids. Looked up from germline, CDR1 is SNHLY and CDR2 is FYNNEI. CDR3 nucleotides: TGTGCCAGCAGATACGGCGCTGAAGCTTTCTTT. It specifies CASRYGAEAFF. Based on the CDR3 plus reference TRBV2 and TRBJ1-1, the full variable domain is EPEVTQTPSHQVTQMGQEVILRCVPISNHLYFYWYRQILGQKVEFLVSFYNNEISEKSEIFDDQFSVERPDGSNFTLKIRSTKLEDSAMYFCASRYGAEAFFGQGTRLTVV.

The rearrangement uses TRBV4-2 and TRBJ2-2; D unresolved. V shed 0 bases and J shed 0 bases, with 20 bases lying between them. From germline, CDR1 is LGHNA and CDR2 YNFKEQ. The CDR3 loop spans 20 amino acids. The CDR3 sequence is CASSQDLNTGPWTNTGELFF. The CDR3 DNA reads TGTGCCAGCAGCCAAGACCTCAATACGGGCCCGTGGACGAACACCGGGGAGCTGTTTTTT.

The rearrangement uses TRBV5-1 and TRBJ2-2, with D perhaps matching TRBD2 (5 bases). This CDR3 has 14 amino acids. Trimming removed 2 bases from V and 5 bases from J, with 10 bases in between. CDR1 and CDR2 (germline): SGHRS, YFSETQ. CDR3 amino acids: CASSFFGETGELFF. DNA for the CDR3: TGCGCCAGCAGCTTCTTCGGGGAGACCGGGGAGCTGTTTTTT.

This CDR3 reads CASSLLAGAYNEQFF. Written as DNA, the CDR3 is TGTGCCAGCAGCCTTCTAGCGGGAGCATACAATGAGCAGTTCTTC. V usage is TRBV7-9 and J usage is TRBJ2-1, with 10 bases matching TRBD2. The CDR3 covers 15 residues. In germline, CDR1 is SEHNR, CDR2 FQNEAQ (reference sequence). Germline trimming cut 5 bases from V and 4 bases from J; bases unmatched to any gene: 5.

V is TRBV2 and J is TRBJ1-2, with D perhaps TRBD1 (5 bases). V dropped 1 base and J dropped 4 bases, with 16 bases sitting between them. CDR3 size: 16 residues. Germline V gene sequence: CDR1 SNHLY, CDR2 FYNNEI. In DNA, the CDR3 is TGTGCCAGCAGTGAAGTCCTCGGCAGGGAGCCCTATGGCTACACCTTC. Residues: CASSEVLGREPYGYTF.

Remarks on this clone: In the same sample, other DNA sequences code for this CDR3. This chain connects TRBV9 to TRBJ1-1; D unresolved. The V gene lost 0 bases and the J gene lost 1 base, with 4 bases spanning the gap. The CDR3 is made up of 13 amino acids. In germline, CDR1 is SGDLS, CDR2 YYNGEE. CDR3 amino acids: CASSVVPNTEAFF. In DNA, the CDR3 is TGTGCCAGCAGCGTAGTCCCGAACACTGAAGCTTTCTTT.

The chain uses TRBV20-1 and TRBJ2-2; D might be TRBD2 (6 bases). CDR3 length equals 11 residues. CDR1 and CDR2 from the germline V gene are DFQATT and SNEGSKA (reference sequence). V was pared by 5 bases and J by 6 bases, with 7 bases between. The CDR3 region is CSAVAAGELFF. The CDR3 DNA follows: TGCAGTGCTGTAGCGGCCGGGGAGCTGTTTTTT.

CDR3 sequence reads: CASSHPDRASYEQYF. The CDR3, as DNA: TGCGCCAGCAGCCATCCGGACAGGGCTTCCTACGAGCAGTACTTC. The genes are TRBV4-1 and TRBJ2-7; TRBD1 agrees at 8 bases. The CDR3 has 15 amino acids. V was clipped by 3 bases and J by 1 base; unmatched bases: 5. Per germline, CDR1 MGHRA and CDR2 YSYEKL.

V usage is TRBV6-5 and J usage is TRBJ1-2; a weak D match, TRBD1 (6 bases). V lost 6 bases, J lost 1 base, and 15 bases lay in between. Germline lookup yields CDR1 MNHEY and CDR2 SVGAGI. CDR3 length: 15 amino acids. This CDR3 is CASSRRTEINYGYTF. In DNA form, the CDR3 reads TGTGCCAGCAGCAGGCGGACAGAGATTAACTATGGCTACACCTTC.

The rearrangement joins TRBV10-3 to TRBJ2-5; 9 bases align to TRBD1. The CDR3 consists of 16 residues. Germline V gene lookup returns CDR1 ENHRY and CDR2 SYGVKD. V was pared by 4 bases and J by 5 bases, with 11 bases of the junction left unmatched. CDR3 loop: CAISAGPGQGGETQYF. CDR3 nucleotide sequence: TGTGCCATCAGTGCCGGACCGGGACAGGGTGGGGAGACCCAGTACTTC.

The chain combines TRBV7-2 with TRBJ1-4, with 8 nucleotides matching TRBD1. Germline CDR1 and CDR2: SGHTA and FQGNSA. This CDR3 is 15 amino acids long. The V and J ends lost 5 bases and 7 bases, in that order; junction bases with no gene match: 9. This CDR3 reads CASSPLQGGGEKLFF. The CDR3 DNA reads as TGTGCCAGCAGCCCTTTACAGGGGGGAGGTGAAAAACTGTTTTTT.

The chain joins TRBV6-6 to TRBJ2-7, with D hard to call. Trimming shortened V by 7 bases and J by 2 bases, and 6 bases separated the two germline ends. CDR3 length equals 11 residues. The germline V gene has CDR1 MNHNY and CDR2 SVGAGI (reference sequence). The CDR3 region is CASKVAYEQYF. CDR3 sequence (DNA): TGTGCCAGCAAGGTGGCCTACGAGCAGTACTTC.

V is TRBV5-1 and J is TRBJ2-7; D is uncertain. CDR1 is SGHRS and CDR2 is YFSETQ in the germline V gene. The CDR3 extends over 13 amino acids. Trimming shortened V by 0 bases and J by 7 bases, and 11 bases separated the two germline ends. CDR3: CASSLETPQEQYF. CDR3 in DNA: TGCGCCAGCAGCTTGGAGACCCCTCAAGAGCAGTACTTC. Looking up the rest from reference TRBV5-1 and TRBJ2-7 gives the full variable domain: KAGVTQTPRYLIKTRGQQVTLSCSPISGHRSVSWYQQTPGQGLQFLFEYFSETQRNKGNFPGRFSGRQFSNSRSEMNVSTLELGDSALYLCASSLETPQEQYFGPGTRLTVT.

The CDR3 DNA is TGTGCCAGCATCCGGGAGGTGGGTCGGGGGTACAATGAGCAGTTCTTC. Encoded protein: CASIREVGRGYNEQFF. The V and J genes are TRBV28 and TRBJ2-1; 7 nucleotides match TRBD2. With 7 bases clipped from V and 4 bases from J, the junction kept 13 bases outside the gene matches. CDR1 and CDR2 from the germline V gene are MDHEN and SYDVKM. CDR3 length equals 16 residues.

The V and J genes are TRBV27 and TRBJ2-1; tentative D call: TRBD2 (5 bases). CDR3 length: 17 residues. Germline V gene sequence: CDR1 MNHEY, CDR2 SMNVEV (reference sequence). Trimming stripped 4 bases from V and 0 bases from J, with 16 bases between. As DNA, the CDR3 is TGTGCCAGCAGTTATTTGCCCGCGGGCCGCTCCTACAATGAGCAGTTCTTC. Translated, it gives CASSYLPAGRSYNEQFF.

The chain has TRBV7-9 and TRBJ2-1; D uncertain. The CDR3 runs to 13 residues. Germline values: CDR1 SEHNR, CDR2 FQNEAQ (reference sequence). Trimming removed 5 bases at V and 2 bases at J, with 7 bases between. As DNA, the CDR3 is TGTGCCAGCAGCCTAGGACCCTACAATGAGCAGTTCTTC. Protein product: CASSLGPYNEQFF.

In this sample, this clone turned up once. The genes are TRBV27 and TRBJ2-1; perhaps D is TRBD1 or TRBD2 (5 bases each). Between the trimmed V and J ends, which lost 4 bases and 7 bases, there was a span of 5 bases. The CDR3 runs 11 residues. The V gene's germline CDR1 is MNHEY and CDR2 SMNVEV (reference sequence). CDR3 protein: CASSWGNEQFF. CDR3 nucleotides: TGTGCCAGCAGTTGGGGGAATGAGCAGTTCTTC.

Comment on this clone: The identical CDR3 is also encoded by other nucleotide sequences in the sample. The chain links TRBV7-9 to TRBJ1-4; no reliable D call. V lost 5 bases, J lost 8 bases, and 9 bases lay in between. Germline-derived CDR1 and CDR2 are SEHNR and FQNEAQ (reference sequence). The CDR3 contains 12 residues. The CDR3 loop is CASSLGLEKLFF. The DNA of the CDR3 is TGTGCCAGCAGCCTGGGGTTGGAAAAACTGTTTTTT.

The chain links TRBV28 to TRBJ1-2; a weak D match, TRBD1 (5 bases). Trimming stripped 4 bases from V and 5 bases from J, with 11 bases between. The CDR3 extends over 13 amino acids. Per the germline V gene, CDR1 is MDHEN and CDR2 is SYDVKM. The CDR3 here is CASSSTVTYGYTF. In DNA form, the CDR3 reads TGTGCCAGCAGTTCGACAGTGACATATGGCTACACCTTC.

The chain is built from TRBV28 and TRBJ1-5, with a possible D match to TRBD1 (5 bases). Germline values: CDR1 MDHEN, CDR2 SYDVKM. The CDR3 contains 12 residues. V lost 5 bases to trimming and J lost 11 bases, with 13 bases between them. Written as DNA, the CDR3 is TGTGCCAGCAGTAATGCAGGGACGGCCCAGCATTTT. This encodes CASSNAGTAQHF.